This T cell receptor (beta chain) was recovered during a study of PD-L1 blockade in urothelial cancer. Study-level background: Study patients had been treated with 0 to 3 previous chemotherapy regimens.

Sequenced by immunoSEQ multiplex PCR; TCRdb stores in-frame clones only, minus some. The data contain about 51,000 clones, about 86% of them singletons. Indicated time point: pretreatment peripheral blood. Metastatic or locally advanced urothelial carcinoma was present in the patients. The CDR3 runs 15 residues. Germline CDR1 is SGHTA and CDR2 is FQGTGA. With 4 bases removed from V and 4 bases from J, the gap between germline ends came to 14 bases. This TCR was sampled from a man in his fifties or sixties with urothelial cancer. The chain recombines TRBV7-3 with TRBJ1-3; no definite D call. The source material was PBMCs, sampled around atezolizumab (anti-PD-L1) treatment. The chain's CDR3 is CASSSNGQSGNTIYF. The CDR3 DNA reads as TGTGCCAGCAGCTCCAATGGGCAGTCCGGAAACACCATATATTTT.